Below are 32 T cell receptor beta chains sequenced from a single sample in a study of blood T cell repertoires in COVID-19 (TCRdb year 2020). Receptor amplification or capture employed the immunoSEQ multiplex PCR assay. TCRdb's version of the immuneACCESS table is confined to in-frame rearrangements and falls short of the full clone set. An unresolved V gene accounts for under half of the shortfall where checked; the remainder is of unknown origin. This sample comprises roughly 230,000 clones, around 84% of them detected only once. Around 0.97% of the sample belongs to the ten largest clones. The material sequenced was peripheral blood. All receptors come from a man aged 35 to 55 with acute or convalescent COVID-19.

The CDR3 here is CASSEALRVRTEAFF. The CDR3 DNA reads TGTGCCAGCAGTGAAGCGCTCCGGGTGAGGACTGAAGCTTTCTTT. This chain joins TRBV6-1 and TRBJ1-1; unclear D gene. CDR3 size: 15 residues. The germline CDR1 and CDR2 sequences are MNHNS and SASEGT. Between the trimmed V and J ends, which lost 0 bases and 5 bases, there was a span of 13 bases.

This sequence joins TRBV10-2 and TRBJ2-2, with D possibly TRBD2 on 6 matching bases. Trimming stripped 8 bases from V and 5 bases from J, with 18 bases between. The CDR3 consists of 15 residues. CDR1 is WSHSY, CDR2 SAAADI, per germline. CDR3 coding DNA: TGCGCCAGCCTCGACGGGGGAATTTGGACCGGGGAGCTGTTTTTT. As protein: CASLDGGIWTGELFF.

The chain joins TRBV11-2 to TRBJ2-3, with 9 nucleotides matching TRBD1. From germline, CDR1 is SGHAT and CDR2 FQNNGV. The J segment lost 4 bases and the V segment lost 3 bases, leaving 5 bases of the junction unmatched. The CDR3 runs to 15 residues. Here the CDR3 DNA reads TGTGCCAGCAGCTTGGACAGGGGCCCTCCAGATACGCAGTATTTT. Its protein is CASSLDRGPPDTQYF.

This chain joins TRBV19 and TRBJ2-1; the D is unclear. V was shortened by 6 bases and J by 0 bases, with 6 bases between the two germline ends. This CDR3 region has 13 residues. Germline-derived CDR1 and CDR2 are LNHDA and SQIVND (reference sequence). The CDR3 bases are TGTGCCAGTAGCAAGAGCTCCTACAATGAGCAGTTCTTC. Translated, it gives CASSKSSYNEQFF.

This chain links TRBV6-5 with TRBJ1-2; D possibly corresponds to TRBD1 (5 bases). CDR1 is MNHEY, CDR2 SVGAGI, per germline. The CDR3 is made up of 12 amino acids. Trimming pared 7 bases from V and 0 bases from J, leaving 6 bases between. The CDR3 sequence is CASTTANYGYTF. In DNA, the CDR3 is TGTGCCAGCACGACAGCTAACTATGGCTACACCTTC.

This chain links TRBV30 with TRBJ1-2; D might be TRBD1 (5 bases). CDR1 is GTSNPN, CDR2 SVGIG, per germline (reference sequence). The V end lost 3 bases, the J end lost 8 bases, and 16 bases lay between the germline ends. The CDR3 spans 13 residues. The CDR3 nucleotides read TGTGCCTGGAGCGGCGGACAAGCAGGAGGCTACACCTTC. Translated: CAWSGGQAGGYTF.

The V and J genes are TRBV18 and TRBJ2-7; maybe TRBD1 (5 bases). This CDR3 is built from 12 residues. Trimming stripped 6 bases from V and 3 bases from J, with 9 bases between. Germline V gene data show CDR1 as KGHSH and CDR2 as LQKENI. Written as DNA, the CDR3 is TGTGCCAGCTCTTCGACAGACTACGAGCAGTACTTC. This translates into CASSSTDYEQYF.

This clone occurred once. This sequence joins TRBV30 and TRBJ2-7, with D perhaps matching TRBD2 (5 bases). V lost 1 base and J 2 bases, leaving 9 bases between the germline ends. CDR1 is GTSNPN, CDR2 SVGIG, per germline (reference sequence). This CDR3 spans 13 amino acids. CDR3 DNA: TGTGCCTGGAGTGGAGGGCTGGCCTACGAGCAGTACTTC. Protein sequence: CAWSGGLAYEQYF.

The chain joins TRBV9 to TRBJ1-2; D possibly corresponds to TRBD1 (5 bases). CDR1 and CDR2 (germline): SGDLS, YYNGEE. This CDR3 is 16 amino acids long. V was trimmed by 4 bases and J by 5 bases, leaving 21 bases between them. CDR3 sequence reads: CASSTMTALPDYGYTF. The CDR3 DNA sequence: TGTGCCAGCAGCACCATGACAGCGCTTCCCGATTATGGCTACACCTTC.

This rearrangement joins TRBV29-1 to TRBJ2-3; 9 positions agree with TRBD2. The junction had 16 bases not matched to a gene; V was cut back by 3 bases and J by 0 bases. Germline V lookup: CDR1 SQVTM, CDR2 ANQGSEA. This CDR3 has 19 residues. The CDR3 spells CSVDLDWASGARSTDTQYF. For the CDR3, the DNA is TGCAGCGTTGATTTGGACTGGGCTAGCGGGGCAAGAAGCACAGATACGCAGTATTTT.

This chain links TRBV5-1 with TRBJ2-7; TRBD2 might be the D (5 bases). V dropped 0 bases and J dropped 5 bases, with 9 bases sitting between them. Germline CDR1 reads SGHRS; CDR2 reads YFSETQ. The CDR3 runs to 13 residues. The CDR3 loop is CASSLAFGDEQYF. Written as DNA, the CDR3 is TGCGCCAGCAGCTTGGCCTTCGGGGACGAGCAGTACTTC.

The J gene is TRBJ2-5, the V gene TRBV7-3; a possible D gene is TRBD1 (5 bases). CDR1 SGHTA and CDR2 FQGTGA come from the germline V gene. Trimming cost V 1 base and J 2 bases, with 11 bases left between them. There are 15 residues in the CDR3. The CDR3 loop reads CASSLRGRAQETQYF. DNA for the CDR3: TGTGCCAGCAGCTTAAGGGGCAGGGCTCAAGAGACCCAGTACTTC.

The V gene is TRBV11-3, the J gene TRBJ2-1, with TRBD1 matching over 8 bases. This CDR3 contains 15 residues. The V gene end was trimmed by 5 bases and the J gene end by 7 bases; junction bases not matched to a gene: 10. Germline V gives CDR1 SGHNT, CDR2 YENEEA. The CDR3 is CASSPQGARANEQFF. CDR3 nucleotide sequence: TGTGCCAGCAGCCCTCAGGGGGCAAGGGCAAATGAGCAGTTCTTC.

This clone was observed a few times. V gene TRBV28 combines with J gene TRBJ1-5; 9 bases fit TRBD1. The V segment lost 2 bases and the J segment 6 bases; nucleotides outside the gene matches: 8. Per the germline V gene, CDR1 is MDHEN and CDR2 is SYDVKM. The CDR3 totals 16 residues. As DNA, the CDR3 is TGTGCCAGCAGTTTACACGGGACAGGGTCGAGTCAGCCCCAGCATTTT. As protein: CASSLHGTGSSQPQHF.

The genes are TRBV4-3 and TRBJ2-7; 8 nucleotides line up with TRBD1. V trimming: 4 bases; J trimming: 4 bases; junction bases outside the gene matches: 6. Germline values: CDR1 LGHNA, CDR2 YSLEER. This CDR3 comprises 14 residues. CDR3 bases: TGCGCCAGCAGCCTGGACAGGGTGAGGTACGAGCAGTACTTC. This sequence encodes CASSLDRVRYEQYF.

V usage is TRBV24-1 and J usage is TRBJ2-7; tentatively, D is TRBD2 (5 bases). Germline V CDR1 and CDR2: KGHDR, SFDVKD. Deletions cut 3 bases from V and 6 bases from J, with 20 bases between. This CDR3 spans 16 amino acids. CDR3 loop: CATSDPSGSRKGEQYF. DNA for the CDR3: TGTGCCACCAGTGATCCTTCGGGGAGCAGGAAGGGCGAGCAGTACTTC.

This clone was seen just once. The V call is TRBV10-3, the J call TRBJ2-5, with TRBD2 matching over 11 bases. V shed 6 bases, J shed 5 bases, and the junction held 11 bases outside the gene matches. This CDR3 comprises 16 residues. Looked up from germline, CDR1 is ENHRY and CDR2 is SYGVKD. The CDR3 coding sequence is TGTGCCATCAGCCGCGGTAGCGGGGGGGCTCGGGAGACCCAGTACTTC. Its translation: CAISRGSGGARETQYF.

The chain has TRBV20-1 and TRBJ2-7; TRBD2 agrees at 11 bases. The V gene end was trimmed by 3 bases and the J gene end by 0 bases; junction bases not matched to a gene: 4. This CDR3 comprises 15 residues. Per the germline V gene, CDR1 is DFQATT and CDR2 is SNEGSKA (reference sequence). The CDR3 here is CSASGTSGLSYEQYF. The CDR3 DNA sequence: TGCAGTGCTAGTGGGACTAGCGGCCTCTCCTACGAGCAGTACTTC.

The CDR3 region is CASSLGQDVDGSLNEQYF. In nucleotides, the CDR3 is TGTGCCAGCAGCTTGGGACAGGACGTGGATGGCTCCTTGAACGAGCAGTACTTC. J is TRBJ2-7 and V is TRBV5-8, with D possibly TRBD1 on 6 matching bases. This CDR3 has 18 amino acids. V was cut by 0 bases and J by 5 bases, with 24 bases left in between. Germline CDR1 and CDR2: SGHTS and YDEGEE.

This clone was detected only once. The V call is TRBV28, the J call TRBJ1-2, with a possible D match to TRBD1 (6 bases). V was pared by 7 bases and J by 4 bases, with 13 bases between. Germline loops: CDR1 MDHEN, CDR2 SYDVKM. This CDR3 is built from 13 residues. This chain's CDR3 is CASTITGIYGYTF. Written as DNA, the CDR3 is TGTGCCAGCACCATCACAGGGATCTATGGCTACACCTTC.

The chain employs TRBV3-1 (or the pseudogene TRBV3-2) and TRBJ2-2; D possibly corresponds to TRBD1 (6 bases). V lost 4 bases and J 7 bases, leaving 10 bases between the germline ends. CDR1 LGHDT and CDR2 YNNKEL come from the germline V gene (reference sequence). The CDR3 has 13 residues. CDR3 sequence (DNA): TGTGCCAGCAGCCTAAACAGGGACGGGGAGCTGTTTTTT. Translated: CASSLNRDGELFF.

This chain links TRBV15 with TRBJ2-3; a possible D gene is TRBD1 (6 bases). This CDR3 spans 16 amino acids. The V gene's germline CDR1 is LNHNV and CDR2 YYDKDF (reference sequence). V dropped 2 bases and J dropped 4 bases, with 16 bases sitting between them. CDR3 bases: TGTGCCACCAGCAGACGGTACGGACAGACGGCAGATACGCAGTATTTT. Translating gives CATSRRYGQTADTQYF. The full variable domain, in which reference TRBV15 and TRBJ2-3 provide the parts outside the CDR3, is DAMVIQNPRYQVTQFGKPVTLSCSQTLNHNVMYWYQQKSSQAPKLLFHYYDKDFNNEADTPDNFQSRRPNTSFCFLDIRSPGLGDTAMYLCATSRRYGQTADTQYFGPGTRLTVL.

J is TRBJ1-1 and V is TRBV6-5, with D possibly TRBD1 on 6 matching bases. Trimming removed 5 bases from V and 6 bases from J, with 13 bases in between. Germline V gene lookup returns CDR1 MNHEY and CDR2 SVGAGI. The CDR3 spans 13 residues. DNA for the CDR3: TGTGCCAGCAGTAGACGGGGGGGCGCTGAAGCTTTCTTT. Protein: CASSRRGGAEAFF.

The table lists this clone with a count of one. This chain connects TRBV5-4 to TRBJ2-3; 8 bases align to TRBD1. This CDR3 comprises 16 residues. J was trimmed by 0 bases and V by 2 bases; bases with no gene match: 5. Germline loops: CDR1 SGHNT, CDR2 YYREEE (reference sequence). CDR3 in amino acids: CASSFPGTGSTDTQYF. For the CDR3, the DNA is TGTGCCAGCAGCTTCCCGGGGACAGGAAGCACAGATACGCAGTATTTT. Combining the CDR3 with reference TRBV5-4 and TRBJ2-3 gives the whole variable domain ETGVTQSPTHLIKTRGQQVTLRCSSQSGHNTVSWYQQALGQGPQFIFQYYREEENGRGNFPPRFSGLQFPNYSSELNVNALELDDSALYLCASSFPGTGSTDTQYFGPGTRLTVL.

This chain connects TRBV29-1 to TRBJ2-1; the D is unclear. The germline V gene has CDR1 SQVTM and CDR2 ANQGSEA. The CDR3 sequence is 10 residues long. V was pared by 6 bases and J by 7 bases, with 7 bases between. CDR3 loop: CSVAFNEQFF. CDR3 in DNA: TGCAGCGTCGCGTTTAATGAGCAGTTCTTC.

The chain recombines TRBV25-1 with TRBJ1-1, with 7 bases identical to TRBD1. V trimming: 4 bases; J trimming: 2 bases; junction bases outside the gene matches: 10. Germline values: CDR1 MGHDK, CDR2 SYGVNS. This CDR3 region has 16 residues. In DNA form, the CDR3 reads TGTGCCAGCAGTGGGGGACAGCTAAGAACCAACACTGAAGCTTTCTTT. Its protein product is CASSGGQLRTNTEAFF. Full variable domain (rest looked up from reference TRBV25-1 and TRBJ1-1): EADIYQTPRYLVIGTGKKITLECSQTMGHDKMYWYQQDPGMELHLIHYSYGVNSTEKGDLSSESTVSRIRTEHFPLTLESARPSHTSQYLCASSGGQLRTNTEAFFGQGTRLTVV.

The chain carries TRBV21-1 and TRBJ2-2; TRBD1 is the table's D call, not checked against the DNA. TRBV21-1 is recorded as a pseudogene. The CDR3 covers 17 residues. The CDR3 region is CASSSRDRGENTGELFF. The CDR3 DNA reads TGTGCCAGCAGCTCCCGGGACAGGGGCGAAAACACCGGGGAGCTGTTTTTT.

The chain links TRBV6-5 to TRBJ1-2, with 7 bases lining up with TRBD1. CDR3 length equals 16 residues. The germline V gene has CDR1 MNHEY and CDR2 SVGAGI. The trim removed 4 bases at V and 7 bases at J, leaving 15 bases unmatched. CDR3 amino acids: CASSLGWAGGSGGYTF. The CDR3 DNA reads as TGTGCCAGCAGTTTGGGTTGGGCAGGGGGGTCGGGTGGCTACACCTTC.

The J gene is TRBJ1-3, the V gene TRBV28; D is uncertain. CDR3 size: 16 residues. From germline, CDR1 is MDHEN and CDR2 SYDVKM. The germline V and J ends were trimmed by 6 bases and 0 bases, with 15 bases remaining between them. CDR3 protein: CASSSQALTSGNTIYF. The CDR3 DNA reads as TGTGCCAGCAGCTCCCAGGCACTCACCTCTGGAAACACCATATATTTT.

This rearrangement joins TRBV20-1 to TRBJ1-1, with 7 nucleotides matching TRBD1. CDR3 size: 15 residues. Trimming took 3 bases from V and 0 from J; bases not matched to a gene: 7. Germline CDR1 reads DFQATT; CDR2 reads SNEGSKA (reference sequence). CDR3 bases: TGCAGTGCTAGTCCTAGGACAGGCTTGAACACTGAAGCTTTCTTT. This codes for CSASPRTGLNTEAFF.

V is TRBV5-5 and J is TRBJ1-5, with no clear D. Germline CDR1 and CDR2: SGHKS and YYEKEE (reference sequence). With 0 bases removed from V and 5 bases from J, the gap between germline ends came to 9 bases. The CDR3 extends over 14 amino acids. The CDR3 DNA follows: TGTGCCAGCAGCTTGGCGGCGGTAGATCAGCCCCAGCATTTT. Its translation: CASSLAAVDQPQHF.

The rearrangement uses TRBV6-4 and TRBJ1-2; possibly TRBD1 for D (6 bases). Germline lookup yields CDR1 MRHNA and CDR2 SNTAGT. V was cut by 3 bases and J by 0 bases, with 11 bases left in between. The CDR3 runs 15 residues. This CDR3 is CASSELDSTNYGYTF. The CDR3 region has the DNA TGTGCCAGCAGTGAGCTGGACAGCACTAACTATGGCTACACCTTC.